This TCR beta chain was captured in a study of T cell repertoires in cytomegalovirus infection. The wider study: The public TCR beta signatures pointed to both CMV infection and matching HLA type. Overall study findings and caveats: There were HLA-C-restricted CMV-specific TCR beta clonotypes dominating the ex vivo response. Cumulative frequency (of public TCR beta family members) identified carriers of CMV plus the relevant HLA.

TCRdb re-called the reads through MiXCR, storing one row per CDR3 protein. This table has 400,000 to 600,000 distinct CDR3 sequences, 42% appearing once. This clonotype has at least ten counts. The antigen is unknown. The sequence was collected from a human donor in good health (CMV status not recorded). Some clones in this sample may be carry-over from other donors' samples. The sequences come from cultured PBMCs, collected from culture after CMV antigen stimulation.

CDR3 coding DNA: TGTGCCAGCAGCTTAGATGCGGGGTTGGGTCAGCCCCAGCATTTT. It translates to CASSLDAGLGQPQHF. V gene TRBV7-2 combines with J gene TRBJ1-5; D gene uncertain. This CDR3 has 15 residues. Germline lookup yields CDR1 SGHTA and CDR2 FQGNSA. Trimming removed 1 base from V and 6 bases from J, with 13 bases in between.